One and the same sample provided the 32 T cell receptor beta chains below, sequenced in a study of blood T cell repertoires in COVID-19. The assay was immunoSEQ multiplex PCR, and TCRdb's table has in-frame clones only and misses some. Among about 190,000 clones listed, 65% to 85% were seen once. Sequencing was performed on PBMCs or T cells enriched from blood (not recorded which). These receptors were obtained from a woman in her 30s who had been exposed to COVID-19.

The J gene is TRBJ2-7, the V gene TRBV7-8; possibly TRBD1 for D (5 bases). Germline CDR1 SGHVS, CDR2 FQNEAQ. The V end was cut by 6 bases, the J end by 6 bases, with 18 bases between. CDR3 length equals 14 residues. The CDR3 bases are TGTGCCAGCAGTTCTAACCCTACAGGAATCGAGCAGTACTTC. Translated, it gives CASSSNPTGIEQYF. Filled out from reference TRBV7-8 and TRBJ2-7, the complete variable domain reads GAGVSQSPRYKVAKRGQDVALRCDPISGHVSLFWYQQALGQGPEFLTYFQNEAQLDKSGLPSDRFFAERPEGSVSTLKIQRTQQEDSAVYLCASSSNPTGIEQYFGPGTRLTVT.

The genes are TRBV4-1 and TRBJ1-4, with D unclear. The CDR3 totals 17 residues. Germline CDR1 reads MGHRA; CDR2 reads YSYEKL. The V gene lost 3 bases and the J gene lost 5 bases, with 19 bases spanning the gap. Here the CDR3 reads CASSHRDLGGGNEKLFF. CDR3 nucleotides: TGCGCCAGCAGCCACAGAGACCTGGGCGGAGGAAATGAAAAACTGTTTTTT.

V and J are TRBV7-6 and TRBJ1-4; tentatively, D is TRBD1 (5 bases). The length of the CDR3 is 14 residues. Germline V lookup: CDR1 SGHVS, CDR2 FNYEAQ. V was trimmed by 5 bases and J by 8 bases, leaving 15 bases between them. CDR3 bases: TGTGCCAGCAGCACAACAGGAGTGGAAGAAAAACTGTTTTTT. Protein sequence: CASSTTGVEEKLFF.

The CDR3 protein is CASSRRDRVSYGYTF. The CDR3 coding sequence is TGTGCCAGCAGCCGACGGGACAGGGTCAGCTATGGCTACACCTTC. The gene calls are TRBV11-1 and TRBJ1-2, with 9 bases aligning to TRBD1. In germline, CDR1 is SGHAT, CDR2 FQDESV (reference sequence). V was clipped by 5 bases and J by 4 bases; unmatched bases: 8. The CDR3 spans 15 residues.

The CDR3 reads CASSVGGADYYGYTF. CDR3 bases: TGTGCCAGCAGCGTAGGAGGTGCAGATTACTATGGCTACACCTTC. V usage is TRBV9 and J usage is TRBJ1-2; no clear D. The CDR3 loop spans 15 amino acids. V was shortened by 0 bases and J by 3 bases, with 12 bases between the two germline ends. From germline, CDR1 is SGDLS and CDR2 YYNGEE.

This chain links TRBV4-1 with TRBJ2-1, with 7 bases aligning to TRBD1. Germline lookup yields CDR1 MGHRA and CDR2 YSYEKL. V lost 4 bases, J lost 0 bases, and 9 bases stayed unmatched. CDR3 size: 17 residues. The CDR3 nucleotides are TGCGCCAGCAGCCCTGGGACAGATGGGAGCTCCTACAATGAGCAGTTCTTC. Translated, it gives CASSPGTDGSSYNEQFF.

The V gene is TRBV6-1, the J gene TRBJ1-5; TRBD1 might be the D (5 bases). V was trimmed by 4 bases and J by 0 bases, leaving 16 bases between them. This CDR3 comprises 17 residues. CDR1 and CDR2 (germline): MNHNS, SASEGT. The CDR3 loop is CASSGDVGASSNQPQHF. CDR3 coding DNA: TGTGCCAGCAGTGGGGATGTAGGGGCCTCTAGCAATCAGCCCCAGCATTTT.

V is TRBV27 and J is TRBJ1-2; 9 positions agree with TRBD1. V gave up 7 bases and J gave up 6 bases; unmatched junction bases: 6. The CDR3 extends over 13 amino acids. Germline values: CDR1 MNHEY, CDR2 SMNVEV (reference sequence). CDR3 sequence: CASTTQGAHGYTF. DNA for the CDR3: TGTGCCAGCACCACACAGGGGGCTCATGGCTACACCTTC.

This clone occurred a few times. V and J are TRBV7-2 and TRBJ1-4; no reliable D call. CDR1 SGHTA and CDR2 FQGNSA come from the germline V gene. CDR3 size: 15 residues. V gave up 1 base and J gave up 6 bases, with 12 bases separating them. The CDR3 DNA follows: TGTGCCAGCAGCTTAGATCGGTCTCTCCATGAAAAACTGTTTTTT. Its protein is CASSLDRSLHEKLFF. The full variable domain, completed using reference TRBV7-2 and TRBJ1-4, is GAGVSQSPSNKVTEKGKDVELRCDPISGHTALYWYRQSLGQGLEFLIYFQGNSAPDKSGLPSDRFSAERTGGSVSTLTIQRTQQEDSAVYLCASSLDRSLHEKLFFGSGTQLSVL.

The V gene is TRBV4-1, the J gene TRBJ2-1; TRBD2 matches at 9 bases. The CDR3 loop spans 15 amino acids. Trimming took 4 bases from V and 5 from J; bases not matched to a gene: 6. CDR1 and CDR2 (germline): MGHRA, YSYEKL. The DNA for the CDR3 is TGCGCCAGCAGCCGAGGGGCTAGCGGGGACAATGAGCAGTTCTTC. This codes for CASSRGASGDNEQFF.

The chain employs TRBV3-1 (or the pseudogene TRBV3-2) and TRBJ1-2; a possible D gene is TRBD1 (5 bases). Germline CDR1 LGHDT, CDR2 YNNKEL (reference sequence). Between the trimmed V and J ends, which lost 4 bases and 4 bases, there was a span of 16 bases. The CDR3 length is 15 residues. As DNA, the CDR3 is TGTGCCAGCAGCCTTATTAAAAGGGGTTCCTATGGCTACACCTTC. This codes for CASSLIKRGSYGYTF.

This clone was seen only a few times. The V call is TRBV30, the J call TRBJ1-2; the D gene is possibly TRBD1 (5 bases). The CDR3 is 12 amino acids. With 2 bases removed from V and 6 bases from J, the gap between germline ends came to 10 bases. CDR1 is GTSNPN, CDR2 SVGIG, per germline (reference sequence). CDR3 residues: CAWSMQGHGYTF. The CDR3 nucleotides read TGTGCCTGGAGTATGCAGGGTCATGGCTACACCTTC.

Here the CDR3 reads CAIENTGQGAPLGYTF. DNA of the CDR3: TGTGCCATCGAAAACACAGGACAGGGGGCGCCCCTTGGCTACACCTTC. This chain joins TRBV28 and TRBJ1-2; 11 positions match TRBD1. CDR3 length equals 16 residues. The germline V gene has CDR1 MDHEN and CDR2 SYDVKM. V trimming: 10 bases; J trimming: 7 bases; junction bases outside the gene matches: 17.

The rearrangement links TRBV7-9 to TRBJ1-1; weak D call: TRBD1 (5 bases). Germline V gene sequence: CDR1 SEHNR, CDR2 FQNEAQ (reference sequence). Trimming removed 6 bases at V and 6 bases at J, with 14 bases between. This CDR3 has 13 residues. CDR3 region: CASRRPGSAEAFF. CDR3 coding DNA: TGTGCCAGCAGACGCCCAGGGTCCGCTGAAGCTTTCTTT.

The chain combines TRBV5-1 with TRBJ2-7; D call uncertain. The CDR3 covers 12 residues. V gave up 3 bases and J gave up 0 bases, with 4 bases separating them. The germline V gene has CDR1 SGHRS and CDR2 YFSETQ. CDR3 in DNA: TGCGCCAGCAGCTCGAGCTCCTACGAGCAGTACTTC. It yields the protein CASSSSSYEQYF.

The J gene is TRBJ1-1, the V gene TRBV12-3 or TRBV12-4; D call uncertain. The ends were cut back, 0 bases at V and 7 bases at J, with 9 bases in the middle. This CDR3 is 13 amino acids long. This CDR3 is CASSLAAGYEAFF. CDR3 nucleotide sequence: TGTGCCAGCAGTTTAGCCGCCGGGTATGAAGCTTTCTTT.

The CDR3 is CASSTRDRTYGYTF. Here the CDR3 DNA reads TGTGCCAGTAGTACACGGGACAGGACTTATGGCTACACCTTC. This chain connects TRBV19 to TRBJ1-2; 8 bases line up with TRBD1. Germline CDR1 is LNHDA and CDR2 is SQIVND (reference sequence). Trimming removed 4 bases from V and 5 bases from J; junction bases left unmatched: 6. The CDR3 contains 14 residues.

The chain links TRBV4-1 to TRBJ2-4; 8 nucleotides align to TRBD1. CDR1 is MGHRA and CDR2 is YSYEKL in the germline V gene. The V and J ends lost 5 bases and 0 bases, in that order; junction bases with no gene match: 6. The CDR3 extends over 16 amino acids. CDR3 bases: TGCGCCAGCAGCACCCCGACAGGGGCAGCCAAAAACATTCAGTACTTC. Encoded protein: CASSTPTGAAKNIQYF.

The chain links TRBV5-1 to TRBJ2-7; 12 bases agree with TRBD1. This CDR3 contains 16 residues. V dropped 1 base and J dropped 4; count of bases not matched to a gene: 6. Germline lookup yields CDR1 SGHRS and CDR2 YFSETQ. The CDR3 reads CASSLYGTGGKYEQYF. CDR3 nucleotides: TGCGCCAGCAGCTTGTACGGGACAGGGGGCAAGTACGAGCAGTACTTC.

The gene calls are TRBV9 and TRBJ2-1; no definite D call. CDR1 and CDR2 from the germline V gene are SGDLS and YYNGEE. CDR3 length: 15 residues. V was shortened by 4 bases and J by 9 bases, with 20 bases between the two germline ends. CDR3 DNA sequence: TGTGCCAGCAGCCCGTCCGGCACTACCGGCAGTGAGCAGTTCTTC. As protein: CASSPSGTTGSEQFF.

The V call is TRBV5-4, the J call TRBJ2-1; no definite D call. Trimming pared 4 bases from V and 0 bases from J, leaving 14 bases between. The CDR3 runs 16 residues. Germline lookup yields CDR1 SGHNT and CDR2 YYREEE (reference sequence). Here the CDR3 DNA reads TGTGCCAGCAGCCCCACGCTGGAGTACTCCTACAATGAGCAGTTCTTC. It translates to CASSPTLEYSYNEQFF.

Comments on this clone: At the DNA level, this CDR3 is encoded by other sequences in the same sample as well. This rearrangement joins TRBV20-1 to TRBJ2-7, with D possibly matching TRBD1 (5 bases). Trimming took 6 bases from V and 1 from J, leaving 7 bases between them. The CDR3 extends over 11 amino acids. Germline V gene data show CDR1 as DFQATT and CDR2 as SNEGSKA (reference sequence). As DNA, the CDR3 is TGCAGTGCCAGGGATTCCTACGAGCAGTACTTC. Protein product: CSARDSYEQYF.

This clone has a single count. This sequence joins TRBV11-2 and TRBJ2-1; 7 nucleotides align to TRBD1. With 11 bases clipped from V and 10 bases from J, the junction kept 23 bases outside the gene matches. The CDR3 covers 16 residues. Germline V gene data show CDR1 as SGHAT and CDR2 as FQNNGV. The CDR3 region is CASKISSDNLGGEQFF. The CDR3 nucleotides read TGTGCCTCCAAAATCTCCAGTGACAACCTAGGGGGCGAGCAGTTCTTC.

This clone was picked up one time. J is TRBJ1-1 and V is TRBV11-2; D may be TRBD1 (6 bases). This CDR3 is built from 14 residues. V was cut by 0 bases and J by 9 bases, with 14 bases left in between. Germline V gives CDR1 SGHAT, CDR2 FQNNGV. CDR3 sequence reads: CASSLDQGTQKAFF. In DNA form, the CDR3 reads TGTGCCAGCAGCTTAGATCAAGGGACACAGAAAGCTTTCTTT.

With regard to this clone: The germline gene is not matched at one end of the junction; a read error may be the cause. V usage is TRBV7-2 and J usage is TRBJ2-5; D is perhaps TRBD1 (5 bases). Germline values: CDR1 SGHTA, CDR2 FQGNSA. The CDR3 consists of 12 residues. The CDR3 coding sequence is TGTGCCAGCAGCCAGGGTGCCACCCGCTTCCACTTC. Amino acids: CASSQGATRFHF.

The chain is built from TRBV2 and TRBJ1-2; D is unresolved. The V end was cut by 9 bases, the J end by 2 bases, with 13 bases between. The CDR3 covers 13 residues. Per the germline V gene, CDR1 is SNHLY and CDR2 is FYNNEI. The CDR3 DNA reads TGTGCCAGGTTGAGGGTGGGGAACTATGGCTACACCTTC. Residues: CARLRVGNYGYTF.

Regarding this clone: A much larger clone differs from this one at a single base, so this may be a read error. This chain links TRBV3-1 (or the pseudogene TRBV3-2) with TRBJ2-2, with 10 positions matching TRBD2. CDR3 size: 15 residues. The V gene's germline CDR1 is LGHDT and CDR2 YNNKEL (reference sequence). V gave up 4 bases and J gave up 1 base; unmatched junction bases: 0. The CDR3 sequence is CASSRLAGNTGELFF. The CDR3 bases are TGTGCCAGCAGCCGACTAGCGGGGAACACCGGGGAGCTGTTTTTT.

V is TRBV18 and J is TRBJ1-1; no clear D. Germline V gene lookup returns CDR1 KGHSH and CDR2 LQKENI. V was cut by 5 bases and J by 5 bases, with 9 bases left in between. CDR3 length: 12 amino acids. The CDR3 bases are TGTGCCAGCTCAGGGTCGGGAACTGAAGCTTTCTTT. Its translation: CASSGSGTEAFF.

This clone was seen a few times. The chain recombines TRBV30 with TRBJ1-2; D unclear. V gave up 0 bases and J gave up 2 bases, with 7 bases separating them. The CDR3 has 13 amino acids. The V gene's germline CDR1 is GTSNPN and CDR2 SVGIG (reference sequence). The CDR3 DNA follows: TGTGCCTGGAGTGTAACAGAGAACTATGGCTACACCTTC. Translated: CAWSVTENYGYTF.

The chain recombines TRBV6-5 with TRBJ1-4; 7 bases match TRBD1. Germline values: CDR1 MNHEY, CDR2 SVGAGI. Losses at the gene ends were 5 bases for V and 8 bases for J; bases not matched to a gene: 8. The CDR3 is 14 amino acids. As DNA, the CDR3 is TGTGCCAGCAGTCTACCAGGGGGATTCGAAAAACTGTTTTTT. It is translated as CASSLPGGFEKLFF.

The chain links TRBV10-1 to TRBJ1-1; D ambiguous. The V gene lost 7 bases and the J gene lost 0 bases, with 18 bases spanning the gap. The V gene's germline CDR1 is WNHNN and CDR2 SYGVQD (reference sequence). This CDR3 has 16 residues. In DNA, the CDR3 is TGCGCCAGCAAAAGAGGGCCGGACGAGATGAACACTGAAGCTTTCTTT. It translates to CASKRGPDEMNTEAFF.

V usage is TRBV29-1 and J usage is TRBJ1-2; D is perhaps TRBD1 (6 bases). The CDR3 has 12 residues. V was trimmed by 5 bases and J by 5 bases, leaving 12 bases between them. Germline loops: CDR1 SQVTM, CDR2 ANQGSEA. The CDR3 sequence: CSVNRELYGYTF. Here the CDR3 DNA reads TGCAGCGTTAACAGGGAACTTTATGGCTACACCTTC. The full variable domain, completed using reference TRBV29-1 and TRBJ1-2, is SAVISQKPSRDICQRGTSLTIQCQVDSQVTMMFWYRQQPGQSLTLIATANQGSEATYESGFVIDKFPISRPNLTFSTLTVSNMSPEDSSIYLCSVNRELYGYTFGSGTRLTVV.